This TCR beta chain was documented in a study of Graves' ophthalmopathy and Graves' hyperthyroidism. Study findings and constraints: The authors also found most expanded thyroid clonotypes above 0.001 frequency in blood. With about 86% sensitivity and roughly 80% specificity, a 13-signature model separated ophthalmopathy from stable hyperthyroidism.

V lost 1 base and J lost 4, with 3 bases in between. This CDR3 region has 12 residues. Germline assignment: CDR1 SGHNT and CDR2 YENEEA. This clonotype has a handful of counts. The antigen is undetermined. Patients with other autoimmune diseases, uncontrolled infections, pregnancy or lactation were excluded. The evidence that diagnosis relied on was clinical symptoms, serum thyroxine, TRAb, thyroid ultrasound and orbital computed tomography. RNA transcripts yielded amplified TCR beta CDR3 regions. The first-round RT-PCR employed HTBI primers together with the Qiagen OneStep RT-PCR kit. A multiplex PCR was then performed as the second round. TCRdb passed the multiplex PCR reads through MiXCR, listing each CDR3 protein once. The table shows about 380,000 distinct CDR3 sequences, with 15% occurring only once.

Sequencing input: peripheral blood. The source is a woman between 18 and 29 years old with stable Graves' hyperthyroidism. The chain joins TRBV11-3 to TRBJ2-3; D call uncertain. CDR3 region: CASSLVPDTQYF. The CDR3 DNA sequence: TGTGCCAGCAGCTTAGTGCCAGATACGCAGTATTTT.